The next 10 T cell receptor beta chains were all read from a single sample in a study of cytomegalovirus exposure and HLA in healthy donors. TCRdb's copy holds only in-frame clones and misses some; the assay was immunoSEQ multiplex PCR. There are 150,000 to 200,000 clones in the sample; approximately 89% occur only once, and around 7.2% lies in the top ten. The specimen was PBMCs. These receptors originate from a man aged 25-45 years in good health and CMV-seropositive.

The CDR3 spells CASSSLAGVYNEQFF. Here the CDR3 DNA reads TGTGCCAGCAGTTCCCTAGCGGGGGTTTACAATGAGCAGTTCTTC. The chain combines TRBV6-8 with TRBJ2-1; 10 bases agree with TRBD2. This CDR3 has 15 residues. V was clipped by 4 bases and J by 4 bases; unmatched bases: 4. Germline V gene sequence: CDR1 MNHGY, CDR2 SAAAGT.

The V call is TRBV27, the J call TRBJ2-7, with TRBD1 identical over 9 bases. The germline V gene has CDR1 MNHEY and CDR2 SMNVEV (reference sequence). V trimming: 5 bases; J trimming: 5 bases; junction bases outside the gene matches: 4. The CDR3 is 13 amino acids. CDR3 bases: TGTGCCAGCAGTCGGGGACAGGGCCACGAGCAGTACTTC. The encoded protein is CASSRGQGHEQYF.

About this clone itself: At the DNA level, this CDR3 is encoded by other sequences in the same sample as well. CDR3 in DNA: TGTGCCAGCAGCTTAACAGGGAAGAACACTGAAGCTTTCTTT. As protein: CASSLTGKNTEAFF. V usage is TRBV7-3 and J usage is TRBJ1-1; D not certain. Germline-derived CDR1 and CDR2 are SGHTA and FQGTGA. Trimming took 0 bases from V and 1 from J, leaving 6 bases between them. This CDR3 spans 14 amino acids.

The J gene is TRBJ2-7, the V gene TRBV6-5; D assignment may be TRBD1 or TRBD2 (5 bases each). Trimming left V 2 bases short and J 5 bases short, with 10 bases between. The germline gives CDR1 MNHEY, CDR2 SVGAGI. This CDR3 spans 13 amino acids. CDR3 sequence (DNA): TGTGCCAGCAGTTACGGGTGGGGGAACGAGCAGTACTTC. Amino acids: CASSYGWGNEQYF.

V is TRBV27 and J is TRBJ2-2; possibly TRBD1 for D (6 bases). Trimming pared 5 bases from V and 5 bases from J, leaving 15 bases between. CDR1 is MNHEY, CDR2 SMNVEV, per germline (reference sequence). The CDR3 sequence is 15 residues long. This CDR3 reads CASSGQNQGTGELFF. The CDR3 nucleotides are TGTGCCAGCAGTGGACAGAATCAGGGGACCGGGGAGCTGTTTTTT.

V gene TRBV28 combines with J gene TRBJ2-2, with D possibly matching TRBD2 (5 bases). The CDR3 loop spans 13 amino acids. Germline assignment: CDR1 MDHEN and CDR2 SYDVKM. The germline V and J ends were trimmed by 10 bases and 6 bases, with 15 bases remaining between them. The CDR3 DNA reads TGTGCCACGAGCGAACTAGATTCCGGGGAGCTGTTTTTT. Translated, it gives CATSELDSGELFF.

The DNA for the CDR3 is TGTGCCAGCAGTTACCCCGTCCGGACCACTGAAGCTTTCTTT. This encodes CASSYPVRTTEAFF. The chain links TRBV6-6 to TRBJ1-1, with D unclear. The CDR3 runs to 14 residues. V shed 2 bases and J shed 4 bases, with 11 bases lying between them. CDR1 is MNHNY, CDR2 SVGAGI, per germline (reference sequence).

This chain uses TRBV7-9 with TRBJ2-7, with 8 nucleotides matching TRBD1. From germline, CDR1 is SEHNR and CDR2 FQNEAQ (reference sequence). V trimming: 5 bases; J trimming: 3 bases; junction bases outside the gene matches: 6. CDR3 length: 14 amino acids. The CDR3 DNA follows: TGTGCCAGCAGCATAAGCGGACAGGGCTACGAGCAGTACTTC. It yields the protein CASSISGQGYEQYF.

DNA of the CDR3: TGTGCCAGCAGTTTTTCCAGGGTCATGGACTATGGCTACACCTTC. Its translation: CASSFSRVMDYGYTF. The chain recombines TRBV6-5 with TRBJ1-2; D perhaps matches TRBD1 (5 bases). Germline V gives CDR1 MNHEY, CDR2 SVGAGI. The V gene lost 4 bases and the J gene lost 3 bases, with 15 bases spanning the gap. The CDR3 covers 15 residues.

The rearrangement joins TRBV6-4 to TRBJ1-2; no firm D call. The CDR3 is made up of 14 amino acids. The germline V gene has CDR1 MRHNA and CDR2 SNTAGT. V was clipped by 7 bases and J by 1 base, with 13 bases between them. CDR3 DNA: TGTGCCAGCAATCTCCCGCCAGTTAACTATGGCTACACCTTC. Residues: CASNLPPVNYGYTF.